The present T cell receptor (beta chain) was sequenced within a study of T cells in Graves' hyperthyroidism and ophthalmopathy. Study-level results: Ophthalmopathy prediction by the model preceded onset by a median roughly 6.3 months.

The CDR3 loop spans 14 amino acids. The trim removed 3 bases at V and 7 bases at J, leaving 7 bases unmatched. Germline CDR1 is SQVTM and CDR2 is ANQGSEA. RNA transcripts provided the source from which TCR beta CDR3 regions were amplified. The TCR CDR3 first-round RT-PCR relied on the HTBI primer set. Each CDR3 protein is one row after TCRdb ran MiXCR on the multiplex PCR reads. Here the sample spans approximately 870,000 distinct CDR3 sequences, 35% to 40% being singletons. Comment on this clonotype: Antigen unknown.

V is TRBV29-1 and J is TRBJ1-4; 8 bases fit TRBD1. Sequenced: blood. The receptor was derived from a man between 18 and 29 years old with Graves' hyperthyroidism. The DNA of the CDR3 is TGCAGCGTTGATGAGACAGGGGCTTCTGAAAAACTGTTTTTT. Residues: CSVDETGASEKLFF. The complete variable domain, with remaining parts taken from reference TRBV29-1 and TRBJ1-4, reads SAVISQKPSRDICQRGTSLTIQCQVDSQVTMMFWYRQQPGQSLTLIATANQGSEATYESGFVIDKFPISRPNLTFSTLTVSNMSPEDSSIYLCSVDETGASEKLFFGSGTQLSVL.